The 26 T cell receptor beta chains below all came from one sample that was sequenced in a study of blood T cell repertoires in COVID-19. Some clones are missing from TCRdb's copy, which holds only in-frame ones; the method was immunoSEQ multiplex PCR. The repertoire holds roughly 250,000 clones, with 79% as singletons. Source material: peripheral blood. The origin of the receptors is a woman between 40 and 55 years old with active or convalescent COVID-19.

The rearrangement links TRBV27 to TRBJ2-1, with TRBD1 matching over 10 bases. Germline CDR1 is MNHEY and CDR2 is SMNVEV (reference sequence). The J segment lost 5 bases and the V segment lost 3 bases, leaving 19 bases of the junction unmatched. This CDR3 region has 20 residues. CDR3 region: CASSFFTPGQGPIDNNEQFF. The CDR3 coding sequence is TGTGCCAGCAGTTTTTTCACCCCGGGACAGGGGCCCATAGACAACAATGAGCAGTTCTTC.

This clone was seen a handful of times. The gene calls are TRBV7-8 and TRBJ2-1, with a possible D match to TRBD1 (6 bases). The CDR3 length is 13 residues. Trimming took 6 bases from V and 6 from J, leaving 12 bases between them. Germline-derived CDR1 and CDR2 are SGHVS and FQNEAQ. The CDR3 bases are TGTGCCAGCAGTCACAGGGACGGCAATGAGCAGTTCTTC. Its translation: CASSHRDGNEQFF. The full variable domain, rest sourced from reference TRBV7-8 and TRBJ2-1, is GAGVSQSPRYKVAKRGQDVALRCDPISGHVSLFWYQQALGQGPEFLTYFQNEAQLDKSGLPSDRFFAERPEGSVSTLKIQRTQQEDSAVYLCASSHRDGNEQFFGPGTRLTVL.

The chain combines TRBV5-4 with TRBJ1-2; TRBD1 matches at 9 bases. Losses at the gene ends were 4 bases for V and 0 bases for J; bases not matched to a gene: 10. CDR3 length: 17 residues. CDR1 is SGHNT and CDR2 is YYREEE in the germline V gene (reference sequence). As DNA, the CDR3 is TGTGCCAGCAGCGCTAAGGGACAGGGCAGTCCTAACTATGGCTACACCTTC. Protein sequence: CASSAKGQGSPNYGYTF. Variable domain in full (rest from reference TRBV5-4 and TRBJ1-2): ETGVTQSPTHLIKTRGQQVTLRCSSQSGHNTVSWYQQALGQGPQFIFQYYREEENGRGNFPPRFSGLQFPNYSSELNVNALELDDSALYLCASSAKGQGSPNYGYTFGSGTRLTVV.

The chain is built from TRBV23-1 and TRBJ2-7; 7 bases fit TRBD1. TRBV23-1 is an ORF, and what it does is uncertain. Trimming at V came to 7 bases and at J to 0 bases, leaving 9 bases not matched to a gene. The CDR3 covers 15 residues. CDR3 in DNA: TGCGCCAGCACTACAGGGGCCCCTAGCTCCTACGAGCAGTACGTC. Encoded protein: CASTTGAPSSYEQYV.

V is TRBV14 and J is TRBJ2-7; D possibly corresponds to TRBD2 (6 bases). There are 15 residues in the CDR3. V was pared by 6 bases and J by 0 bases, with 15 bases between. The germline gives CDR1 SGHDN, CDR2 FVKESK. DNA of the CDR3: TGTGCCAGCAGTCCCAGGGCCGGGAGCTCCTACGAGCAGTACGTC. Its translation: CASSPRAGSSYEQYV.

This clone was recorded once. V usage is TRBV4-2 and J usage is TRBJ2-5, with 15 bases that match TRBD2. This CDR3 region has 16 residues. V trimming: 3 bases; J trimming: 5 bases; junction bases outside the gene matches: 4. The germline CDR1 and CDR2 sequences are LGHNA and YNFKEQ. The CDR3 here is CASSQGLAGGWETQYF. CDR3 nucleotide sequence: TGTGCCAGCAGCCAGGGACTAGCGGGGGGTTGGGAGACCCAGTACTTC.

This chain uses TRBV28 with TRBJ1-2, with 7 positions matching TRBD1. CDR3 length: 17 residues. J lost 6 bases, V lost 6 bases, and 19 bases had no gene match. Germline CDR1 is MDHEN and CDR2 is SYDVKM. Here the CDR3 reads CASSPEAEGARLHGYTF. DNA of the CDR3: TGTGCCAGCAGCCCCGAAGCGGAGGGGGCGAGACTCCATGGCTACACCTTC.

The chain recombines TRBV5-1 with TRBJ1-2; D unclear. The CDR3 runs 14 residues. The germline gives CDR1 SGHRS, CDR2 YFSETQ. V was pared by 0 bases and J by 6 bases, with 12 bases between. The CDR3 DNA reads TGCGCCAGCAGCTTGGTGTCGGTAGAGAATGGCTACACCTTC. It encodes CASSLVSVENGYTF.

J is TRBJ2-2 and V is TRBV7-9; D remains unclear. Per the germline V gene, CDR1 is SEHNR and CDR2 is FQNEAQ (reference sequence). V was shortened by 5 bases and J by 0 bases, with 7 bases between the two germline ends. The CDR3 runs 14 residues. Here the CDR3 DNA reads TGTGCCAGCAGCGTCGGTACGAACACCGGGGAGCTGTTTTTT. Residues: CASSVGTNTGELFF.

This rearrangement joins TRBV19 to TRBJ1-1; D gene uncertain. Germline CDR1 reads LNHDA; CDR2 reads SQIVND (reference sequence). The CDR3 spans 15 residues. V shed 2 bases and J shed 1 base, with 11 bases lying between them. CDR3 loop: CASSIPYSQNTEAFF. The DNA for the CDR3 is TGTGCCAGTAGTATACCGTACAGTCAGAACACTGAAGCTTTCTTT.

The chain's CDR3 is CASSSTGLAEQETQYF. CDR3 DNA: TGTGCCAGCAGTTCGACGGGACTAGCGGAACAAGAGACCCAGTACTTC. The chain uses TRBV28 and TRBJ2-5; 11 bases are shared with TRBD2. CDR1 MDHEN and CDR2 SYDVKM come from the germline V gene. The CDR3 has 16 residues. Trimming took 4 bases from V and 2 from J; bases not matched to a gene: 6.

The chain combines TRBV5-1 with TRBJ2-3, with D possibly TRBD1 on 6 matching bases. The germline gives CDR1 SGHRS, CDR2 YFSETQ. Trimming stripped 3 bases from V and 0 bases from J, with 8 bases between. CDR3 length: 14 amino acids. The chain's CDR3 is CASSSQGSTDTQYF. In nucleotides, the CDR3 is TGCGCCAGCAGCTCACAGGGAAGCACAGATACGCAGTATTTT.

The chain carries TRBV6-5 and TRBJ1-1; the match to TRBD1 covers 9 bases. CDR1 MNHEY and CDR2 SVGAGI come from the germline V gene. This CDR3 is 14 amino acids long. V dropped 5 bases and J dropped 4; count of bases not matched to a gene: 5. The CDR3 nucleotides are TGTGCCAGCAGTATTACAGGGGGCTTCACTGAAGCTTTCTTT. Its protein is CASSITGGFTEAFF.

The chain employs TRBV27 and TRBJ1-4; tentatively, D is TRBD1 (5 bases). Looked up from germline, CDR1 is MNHEY and CDR2 is SMNVEV (reference sequence). Deletions cut 0 bases from V and 8 bases from J, with 13 bases between. The CDR3 is made up of 15 amino acids. The CDR3 reads CASSLSGVGGEKLFF. The CDR3 DNA reads TGTGCCAGCAGTTTATCAGGGGTGGGAGGAGAAAAACTGTTTTTT.

Turning to this clone: Other DNA sequences within the sample encode an identical CDR3. The V call is TRBV30, the J call TRBJ1-3; TRBD1 matches 8 bases. The V gene's germline CDR1 is GTSNPN and CDR2 SVGIG (reference sequence). Losses at the gene ends were 0 bases for V and 0 bases for J; bases not matched to a gene: 4. There are 16 residues in the CDR3. The CDR3 sequence: CAWSVPGGHSGNTIYF. The CDR3 DNA follows: TGTGCCTGGAGTGTACCAGGGGGCCACTCTGGAAACACCATATATTTT.

The CDR3 DNA follows: TGTGCCAGCAGCCGCAGATTGAACACTGAAGCTTTCTTT. The encoded protein is CASSRRLNTEAFF. The V call is TRBV14, the J call TRBJ1-1, with unresolved D. The CDR3 loop spans 13 amino acids. Germline V CDR1 and CDR2: SGHDN, FVKESK. Trimming cost V 4 bases and J 0 bases, with 6 bases left between them.

This clone came up a few times. The CDR3 DNA reads as TGTGCCAGCAGCCGAGGGACCGGGGAGCTGTTTTTT. Its protein product is CASSRGTGELFF. The chain links TRBV7-9 to TRBJ2-2; possibly TRBD2 for D (5 bases). V was clipped by 5 bases and J by 5 bases, with 6 bases between them. CDR3 length: 12 residues. CDR1 is SEHNR and CDR2 is FQNEAQ in the germline V gene (reference sequence).

This clone was counted a few times. The chain uses TRBV30 and TRBJ1-6; the D gene is possibly TRBD1 (5 bases). The ends were cut back, 4 bases at V and 7 bases at J, with 23 bases in the middle. Germline V gives CDR1 GTSNPN, CDR2 SVGIG (reference sequence). CDR3 length: 17 amino acids. DNA for the CDR3: TGTGCCTGGACCGGGGGACGGTATCGGGTTTTAAATTCACCCCTCCACTTT. Its protein product is CAWTGGRYRVLNSPLHF.

This chain links TRBV12-3 or TRBV12-4 with TRBJ1-2; TRBD1 is a possible D gene (5 bases). Between the trimmed V and J ends, which lost 6 bases and 5 bases, there was a span of 13 bases. The CDR3 totals 13 residues. CDR3 nucleotides: TGTGCCAGCAGCGGGGGATCCTTATATGGCTACACCTTC. This gives the protein CASSGGSLYGYTF.

This chain uses TRBV5-1 with TRBJ2-4; 8 bases agree with TRBD1. The CDR3 spans 16 residues. Germline CDR1 and CDR2: SGHRS and YFSETQ. J was trimmed by 1 base and V by 4 bases; bases with no gene match: 7. The CDR3 protein is CASSIGQGFAKNIQYF. The CDR3 DNA sequence: TGCGCCAGCAGCATTGGACAGGGTTTCGCCAAAAACATTCAGTACTTC.

This clone has only a few counts. This chain joins TRBV29-1 and TRBJ2-1, with unresolved D. This CDR3 is 13 amino acids long. Trimming pared 6 bases from V and 3 bases from J, leaving 12 bases between. Germline CDR1 reads SQVTM; CDR2 reads ANQGSEA. The CDR3 spells CSVQTVNYNEQFF. Written as DNA, the CDR3 is TGCAGCGTACAGACGGTTAACTACAATGAGCAGTTCTTC.

The rearrangement joins TRBV3-1 (or the pseudogene TRBV3-2) to TRBJ2-5, with a weak D call TRBD2 (7 bases). This CDR3 contains 15 residues. The germline gives CDR1 LGHDT, CDR2 YNNKEL (reference sequence). V gave up 6 bases and J gave up 4 bases, with 18 bases separating them. The CDR3 is CASSTRGRERETQYF. CDR3 coding DNA: TGTGCCAGCAGTACGCGGGGGCGCGAGCGAGAGACCCAGTACTTC.

The genes are TRBV28 and TRBJ2-2, with a possible D match to TRBD2 (6 bases). Germline CDR1 is MDHEN and CDR2 is SYDVKM. CDR3 size: 16 residues. Trimming removed 2 bases at V and 1 base at J, with 11 bases between. CDR3 nucleotide sequence: TGTGCCAGCAGTTTAAGAGCGGGTCGGAACACCGGGGAGCTGTTTTTT. It codes for CASSLRAGRNTGELFF.

V usage is TRBV3-1 (or the pseudogene TRBV3-2) and J usage is TRBJ2-1; D might be TRBD2 (5 bases). The CDR3 totals 15 residues. The germline gives CDR1 LGHDT, CDR2 YNNKEL (reference sequence). V was cut by 3 bases and J by 4 bases, with 13 bases left in between. This CDR3 is CASSQTRTLYNEQFF. The CDR3 DNA is TGTGCCAGCAGCCAGACCCGGACTTTGTACAATGAGCAGTTCTTC.

The J gene is TRBJ2-1, the V gene TRBV4-2, with 8 bases identical to TRBD2. The CDR3 is 13 residues long. Germline V CDR1 and CDR2: LGHNA, YNFKEQ. J lost 10 bases, V lost 3 bases, and 5 bases had no gene match. The CDR3 spells CASSQRRLAEQFF. The DNA for the CDR3 is TGTGCCAGCAGCCAGCGGAGACTAGCGGAGCAGTTCTTC.

The chain recombines TRBV9 with TRBJ1-2; 11 nucleotides agree with TRBD1. V trimming: 4 bases; J trimming: 6 bases; junction bases outside the gene matches: 8. Germline V lookup: CDR1 SGDLS, CDR2 YYNGEE. CDR3 size: 15 residues. The CDR3 region has the DNA TGTGCCAGCAGCCTCGGGACAGGGGGAAGTCATGGCTACACCTTC. Encoded protein: CASSLGTGGSHGYTF.